This T cell receptor beta chain originates from a study of beta chain features in type 1 diabetes (dated by TCRdb to the late 2010s). Background on the whole study: No differences in mean age, gender distribution, total cell number or subset yield were found between patients and healthy donors. A total of 107,917,701 sorted cells were examined across all samples, and RNA yield correlated strongly with the number of cells per subset. The study compared the TCRB repertoires of sorted circulating CD4+ T cell subsets in recently diagnosed type 1 diabetes patients with those in matched healthy donors. Regulatory and stem cell-like memory subsets were isolated from only 8 patients and roughly 8 healthy donors, whereas naive and central memory subsets came from all 30 or so donors.

The entire amount of isolated RNA was reverse transcribed using the High Capacity cDNA Reverse Transcription Kit, so the sequenced TCRB transcripts were expressed ones. Naive, central memory and regulatory T cell samples underwent deep immunoSEQ sequencing, averaging around 3.7 million total reads per sample. Sorted cells were lysed in RLT buffer and RNA was extracted with DNase-treated RNeasy Micro or Mini kits, depending on cell number. Each cell subset was processed separately to prevent cross-contamination, with patient and healthy donor samples processed together. Using the immunoSEQ multiplex PCR, TCRB sequences were amplified from cDNA into 87-bp fragments spanning the CDR3 region. The amplicons were sequenced using the Illumina HiSeq platform. The study's own analysis went as follows. PCR bias was corrected computationally using synthetic template baselines, and reads within Hamming distance 2 were collapsed, with unmergeable singletons discarded. Reads were aligned to IMGT to assign V, D and J genes, CDR3 length, and insertions or deletions at six rearrangement sites. Clonotype counts were normalized to sorted cell number within each subset before computing true diversity and Gini coefficients with the tcR R package. The overlap coefficient, calculated on TCRB nucleotide sequences, was used to measure repertoire sharing. TCRdb holds this immuneACCESS table with in-frame rearrangements only. Some clones are missing; in checked studies, unresolved V genes explain under half, and the rest has no known cause. V, J and clone size were drawn from that table, and D and trimming were deduced from the DNA. The sample records 300,000 to 350,000 clones, less than 10% of which are singletons. Of the sample, 0.44% falls within the top ten clones.

What the work shows at the level of the full study, not this receptor alone: Because cDNA was sequenced instead of genomic DNA, highly expressing activated cells could be over-represented, though the groups showed no difference in activation or CD3 levels. Naive, central memory and regulatory TCRB repertoires appeared to be more alike among patients than among healthy donors. At VDJ recombination sites, type 1 diabetes patients had fewer insertions and more deleted nucleotides, which implies abnormalities in thymic rearrangement. A moderate but significant shortening of TCRB CDR3 length was observed in type 1 diabetes patients in all four CD4+ subsets. PCR may preferentially amplify shorter templates, but because patient and control samples were amplified and corrected together, any resulting skew would affect both groups equally. Because small numbers of individuals were included in the HLA sub-analyses, any influence of HLA type on TCRB rearrangement was left unresolved.

V loses 2 bases, J loses 3 bases, and the germline ends lie 20 bases apart. Via the germline V gene, CDR1 is LGHNA and CDR2 YSLEER. Counted from cysteine to phenylalanine, this CDR3 has 17 amino acids. Only the CDR3 DNA stays, 51 bases, in frame from base 1. From each donor, a single peripheral blood sample of 100 to 150 mL on average was drawn into heparinised tubes. A BD FACSAria II was used to sort naive, central memory, regulatory and stem cell-like memory CD4+ T cells with a panel that included CD45RO, CCR7, CD25, CD127, CD95 and CD27. Every sorted population had a purity above 95%. PBMCs were isolated immediately by Lymphoprep density gradient centrifugation and stained directly without culture. So that batch effects would be minimized, each experiment stained and sorted samples in pairs, pairing one healthy donor with one patient. For this clone: What this receptor recognizes is not known. The record has no base qualities; no much larger clone is one base away.

The sequence came from a woman between 18 and 29 years old in good health. The sequencing sample was made of central memory CD4+ T cells from blood. The rearranged chain carries TRBV4-3 and TRBJ2-7; the D call is possibly TRBD1 or TRBD2, each sharing 5 bases. The CDR3 is CASSQNSGASGRYEQYF. The nucleotide sequence is TGCGCCAGCAGCCAAAACTCCGGGGCCTCAGGACGCTACGAGCAGTACTTC.